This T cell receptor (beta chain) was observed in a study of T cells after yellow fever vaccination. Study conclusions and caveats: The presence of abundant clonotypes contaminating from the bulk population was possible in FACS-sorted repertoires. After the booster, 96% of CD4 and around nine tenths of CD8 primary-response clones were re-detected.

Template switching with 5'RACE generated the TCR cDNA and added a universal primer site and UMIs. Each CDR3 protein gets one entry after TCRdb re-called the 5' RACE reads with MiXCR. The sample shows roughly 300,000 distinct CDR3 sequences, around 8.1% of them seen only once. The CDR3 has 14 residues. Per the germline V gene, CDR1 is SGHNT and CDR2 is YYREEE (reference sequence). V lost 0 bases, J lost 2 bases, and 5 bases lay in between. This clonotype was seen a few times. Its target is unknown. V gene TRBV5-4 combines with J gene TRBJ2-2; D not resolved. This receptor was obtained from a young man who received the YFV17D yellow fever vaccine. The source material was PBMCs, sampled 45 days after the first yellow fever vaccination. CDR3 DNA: TGTGCCAGCAGCTTGGGGTTTAACACCGGGGAGCTGTTTTTT. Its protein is CASSLGFNTGELFF.